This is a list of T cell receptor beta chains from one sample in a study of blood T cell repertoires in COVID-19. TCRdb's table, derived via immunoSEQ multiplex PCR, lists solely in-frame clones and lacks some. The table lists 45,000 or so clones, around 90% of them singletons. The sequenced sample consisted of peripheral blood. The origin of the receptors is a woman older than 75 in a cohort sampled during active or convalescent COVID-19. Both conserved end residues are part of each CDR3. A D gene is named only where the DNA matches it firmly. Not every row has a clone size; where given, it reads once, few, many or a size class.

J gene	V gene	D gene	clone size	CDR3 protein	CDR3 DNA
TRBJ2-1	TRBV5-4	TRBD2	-	CASSLPERGGQFF	TGTGCCAGCAGCTTACCCGAGCGGGGAGGGCAGTTCTTC
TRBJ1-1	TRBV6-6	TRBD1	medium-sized	CASSTPGQGNTEAFF	TGTGCCAGCAGTACCCCGGGACAGGGGAACACTGAAGCTTTCTTT
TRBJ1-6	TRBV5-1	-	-	CASSLVPVRVYNSPLHF	TGCGCCAGCAGCTTGGTTCCCGTCAGGGTCTATAATTCACCCCTCCACTTT
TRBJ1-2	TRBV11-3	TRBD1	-	CASSQYEIPGQGYGYTF	TGTGCCAGCAGCCAGTACGAGATCCCGGGACAGGGGTATGGCTACACCTTC
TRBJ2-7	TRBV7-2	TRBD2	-	CASSPGTSGRSKPYEQYF	TGTGCCAGCAGCCCCGGGACTAGCGGGAGGTCCAAACCCTACGAGCAGTACTTC
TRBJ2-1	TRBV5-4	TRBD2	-	CASSPPAGVSEQFF	TGTGCCAGCAGCCCACCGGCGGGGGTTAGTGAGCAGTTCTTC
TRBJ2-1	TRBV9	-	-	CASSVATAPPGNEQFF	TGTGCCAGCAGCGTAGCGACAGCGCCCCCTGGCAATGAGCAGTTCTTC
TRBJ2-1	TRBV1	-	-	CTGTDRARYNEQFF	TGCACCGGAACGGACAGAGCTAGGTACAATGAGCAGTTCTTC
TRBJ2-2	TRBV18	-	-	CASSPPSGRSTGELFF	TGTGCCAGCTCACCACCAAGCGGGCGATCCACCGGGGAGCTGTTTTTT
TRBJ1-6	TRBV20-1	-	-	CSASHSRYYNSPLHF	TGCAGTGCTAGTCACAGTCGGTACTATAATTCACCCCTCCACTTT
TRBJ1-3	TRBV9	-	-	CASSVGQTSGNTIYF	TGTGCCAGCAGCGTAGGACAGACCTCTGGAAACACCATATATTTT
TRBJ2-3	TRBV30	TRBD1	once	CAWRTGVEDTQYF	TGTGCCTGGAGGACAGGGGTTGAAGATACGCAGTATTTT
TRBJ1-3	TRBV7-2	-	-	CASSLEWGRNTIYF	TGTGCCAGCAGCTTAGAGTGGGGCCGAAACACCATATATTTT
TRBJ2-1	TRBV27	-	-	CASGTGGRYNEQFF	TGTGCCAGCGGGACCGGGGGTCGCTACAATGAGCAGTTCTTC
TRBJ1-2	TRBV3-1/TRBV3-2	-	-	CASSHRGENYGYTF	TGTGCCAGCAGCCACCGGGGGGAAAACTATGGCTACACCTTC
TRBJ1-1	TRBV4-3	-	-	CASSQDKGRVEAFF	TGCGCCAGCAGCCAAGATAAGGGGAGGGTAGAAGCTTTCTTT